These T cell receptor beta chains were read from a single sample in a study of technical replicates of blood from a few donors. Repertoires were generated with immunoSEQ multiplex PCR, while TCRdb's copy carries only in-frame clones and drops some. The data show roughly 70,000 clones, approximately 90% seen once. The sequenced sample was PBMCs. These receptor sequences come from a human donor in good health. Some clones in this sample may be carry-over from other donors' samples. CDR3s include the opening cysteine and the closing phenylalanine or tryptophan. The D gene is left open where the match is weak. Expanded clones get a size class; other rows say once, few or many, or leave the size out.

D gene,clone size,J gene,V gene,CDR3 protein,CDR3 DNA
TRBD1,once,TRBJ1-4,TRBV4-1,CASSHPGQGAFEKLFF,TGCGCCAGCAGCCATCCGGGACAGGGGGCTTTTGAAAAACTGTTTTTT
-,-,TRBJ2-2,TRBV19,CASSIGGGAGELFF,TGTGCCAGTAGTATTGGAGGGGGGGCCGGGGAGCTGTTTTTT
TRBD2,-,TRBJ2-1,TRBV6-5,CAQPGGRAWEQFF,TGTGCCCAACCTGGCGGGAGGGCTTGGGAGCAGTTCTTC
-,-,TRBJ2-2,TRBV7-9,CASSPHPRTKNTGELFF,TGTGCCAGCAGCCCTCACCCCCGGACTAAGAACACCGGGGAGCTGTTTTTT
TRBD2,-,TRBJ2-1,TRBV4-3,CASSRLAGEYNEQFF,TGCGCCAGCAGTCGACTAGCGGGAGAGTACAATGAGCAGTTCTTC
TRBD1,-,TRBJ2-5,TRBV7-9,CASSMGGSRDRGARETQYF,TGTGCCAGCAGCATGGGAGGGTCCCGGGACAGGGGGGCAAGAGAGACCCAGTACTTC
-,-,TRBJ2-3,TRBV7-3,CASSSIPTSTDTQYF,TGTGCCAGCAGCTCCATACCGACTAGCACAGATACGCAGTATTTT
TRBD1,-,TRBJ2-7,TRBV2,CASDRGSREQYF,TGTGCCAGCGACAGGGGAAGTAGGGAGCAGTACTTC
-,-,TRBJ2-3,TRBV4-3,CASSPYYRDFTSTDTQYF,TGCGCCAGCAGCCCCTATTACCGGGACTTCACTAGCACAGATACGCAGTATTTT
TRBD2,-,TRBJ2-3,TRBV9,CASGTSGRGDTQYF,TGTGCCAGTGGGACTAGCGGGCGGGGAGATACGCAGTATTTT
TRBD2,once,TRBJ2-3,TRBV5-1,CASAAPGGGFTDTQYF,TGCGCCAGCGCGGCTCCCGGGGGGGGGTTCACAGATACGCAGTATTTT
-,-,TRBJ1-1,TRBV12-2,CASRPGRQGVGNTEAFF,TGTGCAAGTCGCCCAGGGCGTCAGGGGGTTGGTAACACTGAAGCTTTCTTT
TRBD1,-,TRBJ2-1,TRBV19,CASRGQGDNEQFF,TGTGCCAGTAGGGGACAGGGGGACAATGAGCAGTTCTTC
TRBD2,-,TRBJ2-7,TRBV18,CASSPGTSVNYEQYF,TGTGCCAGCTCACCGGGGACTAGCGTGAACTACGAGCAGTACTTC
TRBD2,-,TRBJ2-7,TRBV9,CASSVSGGGYEQYF,TGTGCCAGCAGCGTTAGCGGGGGGGGCTACGAGCAGTACTTC
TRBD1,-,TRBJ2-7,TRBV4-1,CASSLGTGNYEQYF,TGCGCCAGCAGCCTCGGGACAGGGAACTACGAGCAGTACTTC
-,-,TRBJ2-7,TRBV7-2,CASSPWAKQGSEQYF,TGTGCCAGCAGCCCCTGGGCCAAACAGGGTTCCGAGCAGTACTTC
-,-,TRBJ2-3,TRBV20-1,CSPQGYTQYF,TGCAGTCCTCAGGGGTATACGCAGTATTTT
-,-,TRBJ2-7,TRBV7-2,CASSLVEGSEQYF,TGTGCCAGCAGCTTGGTGGAAGGGAGCGAGCAGTACTTC
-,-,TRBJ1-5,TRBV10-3,CAISETTTGQPQHF,TGTGCCATCAGTGAGACCACGACAGGTCAGCCCCAGCATTTT
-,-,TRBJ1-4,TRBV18,CASSNRAVNEKLFF,TGTGCCAGCTCAAACAGGGCAGTTAATGAAAAACTGTTTTTT
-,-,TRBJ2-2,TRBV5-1,CASSLAGVFTGELFF,TGCGCCAGCAGCTTGGCCGGGGTTTTCACCGGGGAGCTGTTTTTT
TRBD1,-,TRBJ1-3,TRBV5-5,CASSLTTGTRNTIYF,TGTGCCAGCAGCTTGACGACAGGGACGAGAAACACCATATATTTT
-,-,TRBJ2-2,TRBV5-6,CASSLASTYTGELFF,TGTGCCAGCAGCTTAGCGTCAACTTACACCGGGGAGCTGTTTTTT
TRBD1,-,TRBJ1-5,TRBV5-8,CASSRGQAGDQPQHF,TGTGCCAGCAGCCGGGGACAGGCTGGTGATCAGCCCCAGCATTTT
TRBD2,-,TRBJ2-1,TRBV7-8,CASSLAGGPVTEQFF,TGTGCCAGCAGCCTAGCGGGGGGGCCGGTAACTGAGCAGTTCTTC
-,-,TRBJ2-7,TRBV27,CASSKTGWGGYEQYF,TGTGCCAGCAGTAAAACAGGGTGGGGGGGTTACGAGCAGTACTTC
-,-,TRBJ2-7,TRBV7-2,CASSLDFYRRYEQYF,TGTGCCAGCAGCTTAGACTTTTACAGGAGATACGAGCAGTACTTC
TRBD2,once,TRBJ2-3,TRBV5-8,CASSSGNRRLAGGSDTQYF,TGTGCCAGCAGCTCGGGAAACAGACGACTAGCGGGGGGCTCAGATACGCAGTATTTT
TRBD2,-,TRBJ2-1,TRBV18,CASSPLPASGGPSSYNEQFF,TGTGCCAGCTCACCACTCCCGGCTAGCGGGGGTCCGAGCTCCTACAATGAGCAGTTCTTC
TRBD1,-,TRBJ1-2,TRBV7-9,CASSFAGTAYGYTF,TGTGCCAGCAGCTTCGCCGGGACAGCCTATGGCTACACCTTC
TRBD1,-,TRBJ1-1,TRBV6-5,CASATGLRVEAFF,TGTGCCAGCGCGACAGGGCTCCGTGTGGAAGCTTTCTTT
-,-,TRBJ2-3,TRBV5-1,CASSHQGEDTQYF,TGCGCCAGCAGCCATCAGGGTGAAGATACGCAGTATTTT
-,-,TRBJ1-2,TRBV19,CASSPLGGANYGYTF,TGTGCCAGTAGCCCCCTTGGGGGGGCTAACTATGGCTACACCTTC
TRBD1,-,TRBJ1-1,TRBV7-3,CASSPRPGTGRLKNTEAFF,TGTGCCAGCAGCCCCCGTCCCGGGACAGGGCGTCTTAAGAACACTGAAGCTTTCTTT
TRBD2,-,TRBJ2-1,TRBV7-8,CASSLDRAGGLAGAGSYNEQFF,TGTGCCAGCAGCCTCGACAGGGCGGGGGGGCTAGCGGGAGCCGGGTCCTACAATGAGCAGTTCTTC
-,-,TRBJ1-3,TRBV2,CASRTDTFSGNTIYF,TGTGCCAGCAGGACGGACACCTTCTCTGGAAACACCATATATTTT
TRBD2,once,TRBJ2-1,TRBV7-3,CASSALAGPNEQFF,TGTGCCAGCAGCGCCCTAGCGGGACCCAATGAGCAGTTCTTC
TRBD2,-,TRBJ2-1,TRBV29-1,CSVKAGVNNEQFF,TGCAGCGTAAAAGCGGGGGTGAACAATGAGCAGTTCTTC
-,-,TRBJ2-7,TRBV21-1,CARPGVREGEQYF,TGTGCCCGTCCGGGAGTGCGGGAAGGCGAGCAGTACTTC
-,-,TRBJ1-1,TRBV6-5,CASRRTMNTEAFF,TGTGCCAGCAGGAGGACAATGAACACTGAAGCTTTCTTT
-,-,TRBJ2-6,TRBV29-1,CSVSGGTTGANVLTF,TGCAGCGTTTCGGGCGGGACCACTGGGGCCAACGTCCTGACTTTC
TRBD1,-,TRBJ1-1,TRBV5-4,CASSPQDRGDTEAFF,TGTGCCAGCAGCCCCCAAGACAGGGGGGACACTGAAGCTTTCTTT
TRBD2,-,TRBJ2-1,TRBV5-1,CASSLAGTSGNNEQFF,TGCGCCAGCAGCTTGGCGGGGACTAGCGGGAACAATGAGCAGTTCTTC
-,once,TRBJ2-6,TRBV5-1,CASSPDSGANVLTF,TGCGCCAGCAGCCCAGACTCTGGGGCCAACGTCCTGACTTTC
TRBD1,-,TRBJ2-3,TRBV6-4,CASSAQGTGSPDTQYF,TGTGCCAGCAGCGCTCAGGGGACAGGGTCTCCAGATACGCAGTATTTT
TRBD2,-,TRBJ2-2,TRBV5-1,CASSLGTSGRYDTGELFF,TGCGCCAGCAGCTTGGGGACTAGCGGGAGGTATGATACCGGGGAGCTGTTTTTT